Below, 18 T cell receptor beta chains from the same sample are listed, as sequenced in a study of cytomegalovirus exposure and HLA in healthy donors. Use of 60 Vbeta and 13 Jbeta primers characterized the PCR. TCRdb keeps only in-frame clones here, not all; method: immunoSEQ multiplex PCR. The table records about 160,000 clones, roughly 83% of them present only once. The sample consisted of PBMCs. Every receptor here comes from a human donor in good health.

This clone was observed a few times. The chain couples TRBV6-5 to TRBJ1-4; 8 bases are shared with TRBD1. The CDR3 loop spans 14 amino acids. Germline V gene sequence: CDR1 MNHEY, CDR2 SVGAGI. J was trimmed by 8 bases and V by 6 bases; bases with no gene match: 8. CDR3 region: CASSPTGVYEKLFF. DNA of the CDR3: TGTGCCAGCAGCCCGACAGGGGTCTACGAAAAACTGTTTTTT.

The chain is built from TRBV5-1 and TRBJ1-2; D is possibly TRBD1 (6 bases). Germline-derived CDR1 and CDR2 are SGHRS and YFSETQ. This CDR3 comprises 15 residues. Trimming took 1 base from V and 7 from J, leaving 17 bases between them. In nucleotides, the CDR3 is TGCGCCAGCAGCTTGAATGTTGGGGGCGGTCTTGGCTACACCTTC. Translating it yields CASSLNVGGGLGYTF.

The genes are TRBV6-6 and TRBJ2-7; 12 bases are shared with TRBD2. After removal of 5 bases from V and 3 bases from J, the junction contained 5 bases not matched to a gene. The germline V gene encodes CDR1 MNHNY and CDR2 SVGAGI (reference sequence). The CDR3 has 15 amino acids. The chain's CDR3 is CASSRTSGKLYEQYF. CDR3 sequence (DNA): TGTGCCAGCAGTAGGACTAGCGGGAAACTCTACGAGCAGTACTTC.

The rearrangement uses TRBV2 and TRBJ2-7; tentative D call: TRBD1 (6 bases). Germline CDR1 reads SNHLY; CDR2 reads FYNNEI. V was shortened by 2 bases and J by 2 bases, with 13 bases between the two germline ends. The CDR3 totals 15 residues. CDR3 sequence reads: CASSEQQGSAYEQYF. The CDR3 DNA follows: TGTGCCAGCAGTGAACAACAGGGATCAGCCTACGAGCAGTACTTC. The full variable domain, with the rest looked up from reference TRBV2 and TRBJ2-7, is EPEVTQTPSHQVTQMGQEVILRCVPISNHLYFYWYRQILGQKVEFLVSFYNNEISEKSEIFDDQFSVERPDGSNFTLKIRSTKLEDSAMYFCASSEQQGSAYEQYFGPGTRLTVT.

J is TRBJ2-5 and V is TRBV29-1; 8 nucleotides agree with TRBD2. Germline CDR1 is SQVTM and CDR2 is ANQGSEA. The CDR3 covers 14 residues. V trimming: 3 bases; J trimming: 4 bases; junction bases outside the gene matches: 7. CDR3 sequence: CSVDGRAGGETQYF. CDR3 sequence (DNA): TGCAGCGTTGACGGTAGGGCGGGAGGAGAGACCCAGTACTTC. Combining the CDR3 with reference TRBV29-1 and TRBJ2-5 gives the whole variable domain SAVISQKPSRDICQRGTSLTIQCQVDSQVTMMFWYRQQPGQSLTLIATANQGSEATYESGFVIDKFPISRPNLTFSTLTVSNMSPEDSSIYLCSVDGRAGGETQYFGPGTRLLVL.

This clone was observed a few times. The chain has TRBV4-1 and TRBJ2-1; 9 positions agree with TRBD2. The CDR3 runs 17 residues. V was clipped by 1 base and J by 0 bases; unmatched bases: 4. CDR1 MGHRA and CDR2 YSYEKL come from the germline V gene. This CDR3 reads CASSQARGGDSYNEQFF. The CDR3, as DNA: TGCGCCAGCAGCCAAGCACGCGGGGGGGACTCCTACAATGAGCAGTTCTTC.

Comments on this clone: Other DNA sequences within the sample encode an identical CDR3. The chain joins TRBV19 to TRBJ1-5; D might be TRBD1 (6 bases). This CDR3 comprises 14 residues. The germline CDR1 and CDR2 sequences are LNHDA and SQIVND (reference sequence). Trimming took 7 bases from V and 1 from J, leaving 11 bases between them. The CDR3 loop reads CASKLQGSNQPQHF. The CDR3, as DNA: TGTGCCAGTAAGCTCCAGGGGAGCAATCAGCCCCAGCATTTT. Using reference TRBV19 and TRBJ1-5 for the parts outside the CDR3, the full variable domain is DGGITQSPKYLFRKEGQNVTLSCEQNLNHDAMYWYRQDPGQGLRLIYYSQIVNDFQKGDIAEGYSVSREKKESFPLTVTSAQKNPTAFYLCASKLQGSNQPQHFGDGTRLSIL.

The chain is built from TRBV27 and TRBJ2-7; the match to TRBD2 covers 11 bases. The V and J ends lost 9 bases and 0 bases, in that order; junction bases with no gene match: 7. Germline values: CDR1 MNHEY, CDR2 SMNVEV (reference sequence). This CDR3 comprises 15 residues. CDR3 loop: CASSLAGDSSYEQYF. The CDR3 region has the DNA TGTGCCAGTTCACTAGCGGGAGATAGCTCCTACGAGCAGTACTTC.

This chain uses TRBV10-3 with TRBJ1-2; 9 positions agree with TRBD1. This CDR3 has 23 residues. Germline values: CDR1 ENHRY, CDR2 SYGVKD. The ends lost 4 bases at V and 2 bases at J; junction bases unmatched: 29. CDR3 DNA sequence: TGTGCCATCAGTGGGCCCCTTTCACCCCTGCCGATACAGGGGGCAAGTCTAAACTATGGCTACACCTTC. Its translation: CAISGPLSPLPIQGASLNYGYTF.

This clone was detected once. This chain uses TRBV6-5 with TRBJ1-1; D is ambiguous. The germline V gene has CDR1 MNHEY and CDR2 SVGAGI. V shed 0 bases and J shed 7 bases, with 9 bases lying between them. This CDR3 spans 13 amino acids. The CDR3 reads CASSYSTQREAFF. The CDR3 DNA reads as TGTGCCAGCAGTTACTCGACTCAACGTGAAGCTTTCTTT.

The V and J genes are TRBV7-9 and TRBJ1-2; D remains ambiguous. Trimming shortened V by 5 bases and J by 5 bases, and 18 bases separated the two germline ends. The CDR3 runs 15 residues. Germline V lookup: CDR1 SEHNR, CDR2 FQNEAQ (reference sequence). The CDR3 nucleotides read TGTGCCAGCAGCCCGAACCTCGTATCCGGTTATGGCTACACCTTC. Amino acids: CASSPNLVSGYGYTF.

This clone has a handful of counts. This rearrangement joins TRBV4-2 to TRBJ2-1; 9 nucleotides match TRBD2. CDR3 length equals 15 residues. J gave up 7 bases and V 1 base, and 5 bases lay outside the gene matches. Germline assignment: CDR1 LGHNA and CDR2 YNFKEQ. CDR3: CASSQVVAGVNEQFF. The CDR3 nucleotides are TGTGCCAGCAGCCAAGTAGTAGCGGGAGTGAATGAGCAGTTCTTC.

The chain carries TRBV9 and TRBJ2-1; D ambiguous. The CDR3 covers 16 residues. Trimming pared 1 base from V and 0 bases from J, leaving 11 bases between. Looked up from germline, CDR1 is SGDLS and CDR2 is YYNGEE. The CDR3 loop is CASSVLAASSYNEQFF. The CDR3, as DNA: TGTGCCAGCAGCGTATTAGCAGCGAGCTCCTACAATGAGCAGTTCTTC. Complete variable domain (other parts from reference TRBV9 and TRBJ2-1): DSGVTQTPKHLITATGQRVTLRCSPRSGDLSVYWYQQSLDQGLQFLIQYYNGEERAKGNILERFSAQQFPDLHSELNLSSLELGDSALYFCASSVLAASSYNEQFFGPGTRLTVL.

This clone occurred a few times. J is TRBJ1-1 and V is TRBV27; a weak D match, TRBD1 (5 bases). The length of the CDR3 is 13 residues. CDR1 is MNHEY, CDR2 SMNVEV, per germline (reference sequence). Trimming left V 5 bases short and J 4 bases short, with 11 bases between. The CDR3, as DNA: TGTGCCAGCAGTCCCGCGGGGGGCACTGAAGCTTTCTTT. As protein: CASSPAGGTEAFF.

The chain recombines TRBV7-6 with TRBJ2-7, with D unresolved. This CDR3 comprises 12 residues. Germline V gene data show CDR1 as SGHVS and CDR2 as FNYEAQ. V gave up 1 base and J gave up 4 bases, with 5 bases separating them. CDR3 protein: CASSLVPYEQYF. The CDR3 DNA reads as TGTGCCAGCAGCTTAGTCCCATACGAGCAGTACTTC.

This chain uses TRBV7-9 with TRBJ2-2; 8 bases line up with TRBD1. CDR1 is SEHNR and CDR2 is FQNEAQ in the germline V gene (reference sequence). The CDR3 is made up of 15 amino acids. Germline trimming cut 5 bases from V and 1 base from J; bases unmatched to any gene: 3. The DNA of the CDR3 is TGTGCCAGCAGCCGAGGACAGGGGAACACCGGGGAGCTGTTTTTT. Translation: CASSRGQGNTGELFF. Combining the CDR3 with reference TRBV7-9 and TRBJ2-2 gives the whole variable domain DTGVSQNPRHKITKRGQNVTFRCDPISEHNRLYWYRQTLGQGPEFLTYFQNEAQLEKSRLLSDRFSAERPKGSFSTLEIQRTEQGDSAMYLCASSRGQGNTGELFFGEGSRLTVL.

The CDR3 DNA reads TGTGCCAGCAGACCTCGACTCGGGGGTAGCGGGGGGTGGAACACCGGGGAGCTGTTTTTT. Its protein product is CASRPRLGGSGGWNTGELFF. This chain connects TRBV27 to TRBJ2-2, with 10 bases aligning to TRBD2. V shed 6 bases and J 1 base; nucleotides not matched to a gene: 17. CDR1 is MNHEY, CDR2 SMNVEV, per germline (reference sequence). This CDR3 is 20 amino acids long.

The chain joins TRBV28 to TRBJ2-2; D is possibly TRBD2 (5 bases). Per the germline V gene, CDR1 is MDHEN and CDR2 is SYDVKM. CDR3 length equals 15 residues. The germline V and J ends were trimmed by 7 bases and 3 bases, with 15 bases remaining between them. The DNA for the CDR3 is TGTGCCAGCACCAAGAGGGATAGAGACACCGGGGAGCTGTTTTTT. This translates into CASTKRDRDTGELFF.